The 16 T cell receptor beta chains reported below all come from one sample, sequenced in a study of T cell responses to AZD1222 COVID-19 vaccine (dated by TCRdb to about 2021). The time point label, as the study defines it: baseline before first vaccination. Receptors were amplified or captured by the immunoSEQ multiplex PCR assay. Entries here come from immuneACCESS through TCRdb and include only in-frame sequences with V and J called. Some clones fail to appear in such tables; in the studies checked, an unresolved V gene covers under half of the shortfall, and the cause of the remainder is unknown. Across this sample there are some 130,000 clones, with 92% seen only once. About 3.7% of the sample goes to the ten largest clones. This specimen was peripheral blood, taken on day 0 of AZD1222 vaccination. All receptors derive from an adult in good health.

The chain is built from TRBV24-1 and TRBJ2-1; TRBD2 aligns across 7 bases. V shed 3 bases, J shed 14 bases, and the junction held 12 bases outside the gene matches. CDR1 is KGHDR and CDR2 is SFDVKD in the germline V gene. The CDR3 sequence is 14 residues long. The CDR3 loop reads CATSDGPRLAREFF. Here the CDR3 DNA reads TGTGCCACCAGTGATGGACCTAGACTAGCCAGGGAGTTCTTC.

CDR3 nucleotides: TGTGCCAGCGTAAGGGGGCTGAACACTGAAGCTTTCTTT. Amino acids: CASVRGLNTEAFF. V is TRBV25-1 and J is TRBJ1-1, with TRBD1 matching 7 bases. The ends lost 8 bases at V and 0 bases at J; junction bases unmatched: 3. There are 13 residues in the CDR3. Germline assignment: CDR1 MGHDK and CDR2 SYGVNS.

This clone turned up a few times. V gene TRBV5-1 combines with J gene TRBJ2-7; the match to TRBD1 covers 7 bases. The CDR3 totals 16 residues. The trim removed 4 bases at V and 2 bases at J, leaving 12 bases unmatched. Germline values: CDR1 SGHRS, CDR2 YFSETQ. The CDR3 region is CASSTGTDLITYEQYF. The CDR3 DNA is TGCGCCAGCAGCACGGGGACAGACCTTATAACCTACGAGCAGTACTTC.

The rearrangement links TRBV27 to TRBJ2-1; D remains unclear. Germline V gene sequence: CDR1 MNHEY, CDR2 SMNVEV (reference sequence). The CDR3 length is 11 residues. Trimming left V 10 bases short and J 1 base short, with 5 bases between. The CDR3 region is CATGSYNEQFF. The CDR3 DNA reads as TGTGCCACGGGTTCCTACAATGAGCAGTTCTTC.

V usage is TRBV19 and J usage is TRBJ1-2, with 7 bases matching TRBD1. The CDR3 is made up of 18 amino acids. Per germline, CDR1 LNHDA and CDR2 SQIVND (reference sequence). V lost 3 bases and J lost 6; bases outside the gene matches: 19. The CDR3 DNA reads as TGTGCCAGTAGTATCATAGGGCTCGGTAACAGGGGAGTGCATGGCTACACCTTC. Protein sequence: CASSIIGLGNRGVHGYTF. The complete variable domain, with remaining parts taken from reference TRBV19 and TRBJ1-2, reads DGGITQSPKYLFRKEGQNVTLSCEQNLNHDAMYWYRQDPGQGLRLIYYSQIVNDFQKGDIAEGYSVSREKKESFPLTVTSAQKNPTAFYLCASSIIGLGNRGVHGYTFGSGTRLTVV.

The V gene is TRBV7-8, the J gene TRBJ2-7, with TRBD1 matching 7 bases. CDR1 is SGHVS, CDR2 FQNEAQ, per germline. V lost 3 bases and J lost 3; bases outside the gene matches: 5. The CDR3 length is 14 residues. The CDR3 coding sequence is TGTGCCAGCAGCTTCCGGGACAGTGACTACGAGCAGTACTTC. It encodes CASSFRDSDYEQYF.

The chain joins TRBV10-1 to TRBJ2-2, with D possibly being TRBD1 (6 bases). V gave up 3 bases and J gave up 2 bases, with 10 bases separating them. The CDR3 runs 15 residues. In germline, CDR1 is WNHNN, CDR2 SYGVQD (reference sequence). CDR3 sequence reads: CASSDSGHNTGELFF. CDR3 nucleotide sequence: TGCGCCAGCAGTGATTCGGGACACAACACCGGGGAGCTGTTTTTT.

The chain links TRBV19 to TRBJ1-6, with D unresolved. The CDR3 loop spans 14 amino acids. From germline, CDR1 is LNHDA and CDR2 SQIVND (reference sequence). The germline V and J ends were trimmed by 3 bases and 7 bases, with 10 bases remaining between them. The CDR3 loop is CASSIEGMNSPLHF. The CDR3 coding sequence is TGTGCCAGTAGTATCGAAGGGATGAATTCACCCCTCCACTTT.

This chain joins TRBV18 and TRBJ1-4, with D maybe TRBD1 (5 bases). This CDR3 is built from 15 residues. Germline-derived CDR1 and CDR2 are KGHSH and LQKENI. V was trimmed by 2 bases and J by 7 bases, leaving 14 bases between them. Here the CDR3 DNA reads TGTGCCAGCTCACCATTGTCTGGGGGAGGTGAAAAACTGTTTTTT. Translated: CASSPLSGGGEKLFF.

The chain employs TRBV28 and TRBJ2-7, with 7 bases lining up with TRBD1. V lost 3 bases and J lost 0; bases outside the gene matches: 2. CDR1 is MDHEN and CDR2 is SYDVKM in the germline V gene. The CDR3 is 14 amino acids. CDR3 residues: CASSLGDSSYEQYF. DNA for the CDR3: TGTGCCAGCAGTTTGGGGGACAGCTCCTACGAGCAGTACTTC.

V is TRBV2 and J is TRBJ1-5, with 8 positions matching TRBD1. Germline loops: CDR1 SNHLY, CDR2 FYNNEI. V shed 5 bases, J shed 4 bases, and the junction held 7 bases outside the gene matches. This CDR3 spans 15 amino acids. CDR3 coding DNA: TGTGCCAGCAGTTTTGACAGGGGCCCTAATCAGCCCCAGCATTTT. It specifies CASSFDRGPNQPQHF.

V usage is TRBV6-5 and J usage is TRBJ2-7, with a possible D match to TRBD1 (5 bases). Germline V gene lookup returns CDR1 MNHEY and CDR2 SVGAGI. The CDR3 loop spans 13 amino acids. V lost 6 bases to trimming and J lost 0 bases, with 9 bases between them. The CDR3 coding sequence is TGTGCCAGCAGACAGGCGTTCTCCTACGAGCAGTACTTC. Its translation is CASRQAFSYEQYF.

The rearrangement joins TRBV11-3 to TRBJ2-2; 7 nucleotides match TRBD1. The CDR3 loop spans 16 amino acids. Germline CDR1 is SGHNT and CDR2 is YENEEA. J gave up 5 bases and V 4 bases, and 10 bases lay outside the gene matches. Here the CDR3 DNA reads TGTGCCAGCAGCTGGTCCGGGACAGCGCAAACCGGGGAGCTGTTTTTT. It encodes CASSWSGTAQTGELFF.

The chain employs TRBV7-9 and TRBJ2-2; 7 nucleotides line up with TRBD2. The germline V gene has CDR1 SEHNR and CDR2 FQNEAQ (reference sequence). Unmatched junction bases numbered 8, after V lost 5 bases and J lost 5 bases. The CDR3 spans 15 residues. CDR3 in amino acids: CASSTRLRETGELFF. The CDR3 DNA sequence: TGTGCCAGCAGCACCAGGTTGCGGGAGACCGGGGAGCTGTTTTTT.

This clone has just one count. V is TRBV28 and J is TRBJ2-2; 14 bases are shared with TRBD2. Germline assignment: CDR1 MDHEN and CDR2 SYDVKM. This CDR3 contains 18 residues. The V gene end was trimmed by 3 bases and the J gene end by 1 base; junction bases not matched to a gene: 4. CDR3 residues: CASSLTSGRARNTGELFF. The CDR3 region has the DNA TGTGCCAGCAGTTTGACTAGCGGGAGGGCCAGGAACACCGGGGAGCTGTTTTTT.

CDR3 amino acids: CASSVATRQTHRVNQPQHF. The CDR3 coding sequence is TGTGCCAGCAGCGTAGCTACCCGTCAGACCCACAGAGTCAATCAGCCCCAGCATTTT. The chain joins TRBV9 to TRBJ1-5; D remains unclear. The length of the CDR3 is 19 residues. Trimming pared 0 bases from V and 3 bases from J, leaving 22 bases between. Germline V lookup: CDR1 SGDLS, CDR2 YYNGEE.